The clone carrying this T cell receptor (beta chain) was seen once. These data come from a study of control samples from healthy donors and cancer patients. Data came from immunoSEQ multiplex PCR; TCRdb stores just in-frame clones and leaves some out. There are some 120,000 clones in the sample; roughly 89% occur only once, and 9.5% to 13% lies in the top ten. The CDR3 consists of 15 residues. Trimming pared 6 bases from V and 4 bases from J, leaving 16 bases between. The germline gives CDR1 MDHEN, CDR2 SYDVKM. This sequence was found in a young man in good health. The V gene is TRBV28, the J gene TRBJ1-3, with D unclear. Input material: blood. CDR3 in DNA: TGTGCCAGCAGACCCCTATACCTGTCGGGAAACACCATATATTTT. Its translation is CASRPLYLSGNTIYF. Based on the CDR3 plus reference TRBV28 and TRBJ1-3, the full variable domain is DVKVTQSSRYLVKRTGEKVFLECVQDMDHENMFWYRQDPGLGLRLIYFSYDVKMKEKGDIPEGYSVSREKKERFSLILESASTNQTSMYLCASRPLYLSGNTIYFGEGSWLTVV.